Below, 2 T cell receptor beta chains from the same sample are listed, as sequenced in a study of metastatic and nonmetastatic thyroid tumors. No treatment of any kind had been given to any patient before thyroid surgery. Using MiXCR, TCRdb reanalyzed the PCR reads. The sample lists 30,000 to 45,000 clones, under 25% occurring once. Sequencing was performed on blood. The origin of the receptors is a female donor with papillary thyroid cancer or a benign thyroid nodule (not recorded which). Some clones in this sample may be carry-over from other donors' samples.

This clone is medium-sized in the sample. The chain employs TRBV28 and TRBJ2-1; D may be TRBD1 (7 bases). The germline V and J ends were trimmed by 2 bases and 5 bases, with 13 bases remaining between them. Germline V gene sequence: CDR1 MDHEN, CDR2 SYDVKM. This CDR3 comprises 15 residues. The CDR3: CASSLAGQSDNEQFF. The DNA for the CDR3 is TGTGCCAGCAGTTTAGCGGGACAGAGCGACAATGAGCAGTTCTTC.

This clone came up many times. This sample also contains other DNA sequences that code for the same CDR3. The chain carries TRBV3-1 and TRBJ2-3; D remains ambiguous. Germline CDR1 is LGHDT and CDR2 is YNNKEL (reference sequence). This CDR3 contains 14 residues. Trimming removed 0 bases at V and 4 bases at J, with 8 bases between. CDR3 coding DNA: TGTGCCAGCAGCCAAGAAACCCTTCCAGATACGCAGTATTTT. Its protein is CASSQETLPDTQYF.